Listed below are T cell receptor beta chains from one sample, sequenced in a study of T cells after yellow fever vaccination. TCRdb re-analysed the 5' RACE reads in MiXCR, keeping a single row per CDR3 protein. Among 200,000 to 300,000 distinct CDR3 sequences listed, 10% to 15% were seen once. This material consisted of CD4+ T cells sorted from PBMCs, taken 45 days after the yellow fever booster vaccination. Receptors were obtained from a man aged 25-45 years who received the YFV17D yellow fever vaccine. Each CDR3 is given without its conserved first and last residue. The D gene is left open where the match is weak.

cdr3_length	d_call	j_call	v_call	cdr3_aa
12	-	TRBJ2-3	TRBV20-1	SARDSGATDTQY
10	-	TRBJ1-2	TRBV28	ASSLKVYGYT
14	-	TRBJ1-5	TRBV7-2	ASSSGSPRSNQPQH
12	-	TRBJ2-5	TRBV7-9	ASSYLGFQETQY
11	-	TRBJ2-5	TRBV5-1	ASSFPGQETQY
10	-	TRBJ2-1	TRBV7-9	ASSRDRSEQF
14	TRBD2	TRBJ2-1	TRBV4-2	ASSRGNSGSRNEQF
13	-	TRBJ2-7	TRBV5-1	ASSLMFKGSYEQY
12	-	TRBJ2-7	TRBV4-3	ASSQGTRGPQQY
11	-	TRBJ2-1	TRBV12-3/TRBV12-4	ASHHGAPQEQF
13	TRBD1	TRBJ2-5	TRBV7-2	ASSLARRGPETQY
9	-	TRBJ1-2	TRBV5-8	ASSLVGGYT
12	TRBD1	TRBJ2-1	TRBV24-1	ATSKGTGAYNEF
13	TRBD2	TRBJ2-1	TRBV5-1	ASALGGSTNNEQF
12	-	TRBJ2-1	TRBV15	ATTKDRKSNEQF
13	TRBD1	TRBJ2-7	TRBV28	ASSGDRGLPYEQY
11	-	TRBJ2-2	TRBV20-1	SAPSSGAGELF
11	-	TRBJ1-2	TRBV6-1	ASGHRGAYGYT
11	-	TRBJ2-3	TRBV29-1	SVEAGHTDTQY
13	TRBD1	TRBJ2-5	TRBV6-5	ASSYRYRGWETQY
12	-	TRBJ2-7	TRBV7-9	ASSPVGTDSWQY
11	TRBD1	TRBJ1-5	TRBV29-1	SVETGVGQPQH
10	-	TRBJ2-5	TRBV20-1	SARFGQETQY
13	TRBD1	TRBJ2-7	TRBV6-2/TRBV6-3	ASSSRDRAGHEQY
12	TRBD2	TRBJ2-5	TRBV2	ATLASYFQGTQY
12	TRBD1	TRBJ2-1	TRBV10-3	AISSGQGVGEQF
14	-	TRBJ2-3	TRBV7-3	ASSFVADPRGDTQY
11	-	TRBJ2-1	TRBV30	AWSFLKRDEQF
13	TRBD1	TRBJ1-5	TRBV6-2/TRBV6-3	ASSYGLTGDQPQH
15	TRBD2	TRBJ2-2	TRBV15	ATSLGTSRSNTGELF